Sequencing of this TCR beta chain was carried out in a study of cytomegalovirus exposure and HLA in healthy donors. Those who donated were healthy bone marrow donors. Findings and caveats of the study: Differences between HLA loci emerged in a later analysis of TCR association rates, with DRB1 most and HLA-C fewest. Testing in vitro showed a few CMV-associated chains specific for CMV antigens. Presence/absence analyses supposed approximately even sequencing depth among donors.

Notes on this clone: Its antigen is unidentified.

The study ran its PCR with 60 Vbeta and 13 Jbeta primers. Sequencing used immunoSEQ multiplex PCR; TCRdb keeps in-frame clones, though not all of them. The data hold about 100,000 clones, with approximately 84% observed a single time. Sequenced: PBMCs. This clonotype was obtained from a young man in good health and CMV-seronegative.

This CDR3 reads CASQRDGGEGYTF. CDR3 sequence (DNA): TGTGCCAGCCAAAGAGACGGGGGTGAGGGCTACACCTTC. The chain links TRBV6-1 to TRBJ1-2, with D possibly being TRBD1 (5 bases). The ends were cut back, 8 bases at V and 8 bases at J, with 18 bases in the middle. CDR3 length: 13 amino acids. Germline loops: CDR1 MNHNS, CDR2 SASEGT.